This T cell receptor beta chain was profiled in a study of blood T cell repertoires in COVID-19. Turning to the study itself: Spain, Italy and the United States supplied samples that represented acute and convalescent COVID-19.

Participant age was about 18 to 89 years, and participants resided in fewer than 30 US areas. Germline CDR1 reads LGHNA; CDR2 reads YNFKEQ. J lost 1 base, V lost 1 base, and 6 bases had no gene match. This CDR3 has 16 residues. Measured with immunoSEQ multiplex PCR; TCRdb has only the in-frame clones, and not every one. This table has around 260,000 clones, 80% to 90% appearing once. Sequencing was carried out using PBMCs or T cells enriched from blood (not recorded which). This sequence joins TRBV4-2 and TRBJ1-1; 7 bases map to TRBD1. The clonotype comes from a woman in her 30s who had recovered from COVID-19. The CDR3 spells CASSQALGQSNTEAFF. DNA for the CDR3: TGTGCCAGCAGCCAAGCCCTGGGACAGTCGAACACTGAAGCTTTCTTT.